These 21 T cell receptor beta chains were sequenced from one sample in a study of neurological immune-mediated disorders. TCRdb used MiXCR to reprocess the 5' RACE reads, holding one entry per CDR3 protein. The table has some 57,000 distinct CDR3 sequences, 4% to 6% seen once; the top ten hold less than 4%. The specimen was PBMCs. Source of these receptors: a woman aged 45 to 65 with multiple sclerosis.

This clonotype showed up many times. The chain joins TRBV20-1 to TRBJ2-7; D is unclear. The CDR3 is made up of 11 amino acids. Germline CDR1 and CDR2: DFQATT and SNEGSKA (reference sequence). Trimming stripped 6 bases from V and 3 bases from J, with 9 bases between. DNA of the CDR3: TGCAGTGCCAATGAGGACTACGAGCAGTACTTC. It yields the protein CSANEDYEQYF.

This clonotype came up many times. This chain uses TRBV18 with TRBJ2-7; D call uncertain. The ends were cut back, 9 bases at V and 2 bases at J, with 14 bases in the middle. The length of the CDR3 is 13 residues. The germline gives CDR1 KGHSH, CDR2 LQKENI. CDR3 amino acids: CASSDSRTYEQYF. The CDR3 coding sequence is TGTGCCAGTTCAGACTCCCGTACCTACGAGCAGTACTTC. The whole variable domain, filled in from reference TRBV18 and TRBJ2-7, reads NAGVMQNPRHLVRRRGQEARLRCSPMKGHSHVYWYRQLPEEGLKFMVYLQKENIIDESGMPKERFSAEFPKEGPSILRIQQVVRGDSAAYFCASSDSRTYEQYFGPGTRLTVT.

There are many counts of this clonotype. The gene calls are TRBV12-3 or TRBV12-4 and TRBJ1-2, with D hard to call. Trimming took off 7 bases at V and 3 bases at J, with 15 bases between the two ends. The CDR3 is made up of 14 amino acids. The CDR3 coding sequence is TGTGCCAGCACTAACCCCGGCCTAGACTATGGCTACACCTTC. This translates into CASTNPGLDYGYTF.

This clonotype has ten or more counts. The V and J genes are TRBV12-3 or TRBV12-4 and TRBJ2-3; tentative D call: TRBD2 (6 bases). The V gene lost 6 bases and the J gene lost 2 bases, with 15 bases spanning the gap. This CDR3 is built from 15 residues. Here the CDR3 reads CASRPTGLNTDTQYF. The CDR3 DNA is TGTGCCAGCAGACCCACGGGACTCAACACAGATACGCAGTATTTT.

This clonotype was seen ten or more times. The chain couples TRBV9 to TRBJ2-1; 9 positions agree with TRBD1. CDR1 and CDR2 (germline): SGDLS, YYNGEE. This CDR3 is 16 amino acids long. The V segment lost 3 bases and the J segment 7 bases; nucleotides outside the gene matches: 11. CDR3 in amino acids: CASSGSRDRAVNEQFF. The DNA of the CDR3 is TGTGCCAGCAGCGGCAGCCGGGACAGGGCGGTAAATGAGCAGTTCTTC.

In this sample, this clonotype turned up many times. The V gene is TRBV12-3 or TRBV12-4, the J gene TRBJ2-2; no definite D call. The CDR3 has 13 amino acids. The ends were cut back, 6 bases at V and 6 bases at J, with 11 bases in the middle. CDR3: CASSPGFPGELFF. CDR3 bases: TGTGCCAGCAGCCCCGGATTCCCCGGGGAGCTGTTTTTT.

This clonotype was observed many times. As DNA, the CDR3 is TGTGCCACCAGCAGAGATTTCCCGAACACTGAAGCTTTCTTT. Its protein is CATSRDFPNTEAFF. The J gene is TRBJ1-1, the V gene TRBV15, with no clear D. The V end lost 0 bases, the J end lost 1 base, and 6 bases lay between the germline ends. In germline, CDR1 is LNHNV, CDR2 YYDKDF (reference sequence). The CDR3 length is 14 residues.

To note about this clonotype: A much more abundant neighbour one base away suggests this may be a read error. The V call is TRBV28, the J call TRBJ1-4; D is uncertain. This CDR3 comprises 14 residues. The V end was cut by 10 bases, the J end by 9 bases, with 21 bases between. Per the germline V gene, CDR1 is MDHEN and CDR2 is SYDVKM. The CDR3 here is CATEVGKGVQKLFF. DNA for the CDR3: TGTGCCACCGAGGTAGGAAAGGGAGTTCAAAAACTGTTTTTT.

This clonotype was observed at least ten times. This sequence joins TRBV5-1 and TRBJ1-3, with D perhaps TRBD1 (6 bases). The CDR3 covers 14 residues. Trimming removed 0 bases from V and 2 bases from J, with 6 bases in between. CDR1 and CDR2 from the germline V gene are SGHRS and YFSETQ. The CDR3 nucleotides read TGCGCCAGCAGCTTGGGGGACACTGGAAACACCATATATTTT. Translated: CASSLGDTGNTIYF.

At least ten counts were recorded for this clonotype. The V and J genes are TRBV10-2 and TRBJ2-3, with 9 bases matching TRBD2. The V gene end was trimmed by 5 bases and the J gene end by 0 bases; junction bases not matched to a gene: 12. The CDR3 is 18 amino acids. CDR1 is WSHSY, CDR2 SAAADI, per germline. The CDR3 region is CASSISATSGTSTDTQYF. The DNA for the CDR3 is TGCGCCAGCAGTATATCGGCGACTAGCGGAACTAGCACAGATACGCAGTATTTT.

In its sample, this clonotype was seen many times. The rearrangement joins TRBV7-2 to TRBJ2-2; 13 nucleotides match TRBD2. The V and J ends lost 8 bases and 1 base, in that order; junction bases with no gene match: 4. In germline, CDR1 is SGHTA, CDR2 FQGNSA. CDR3 length: 16 amino acids. CDR3 bases: TGTGCCAGCCGGACTAGCGGGGGTGGGAACACCGGGGAGCTGTTTTTT. Its protein is CASRTSGGGNTGELFF.

This clonotype showed up many times. The V gene is TRBV15, the J gene TRBJ2-2; possible D gene TRBD2, 6 bases. Germline CDR1 LNHNV, CDR2 YYDKDF (reference sequence). V lost 5 bases and J lost 3, with 13 bases in between. There are 15 residues in the CDR3. The CDR3 sequence is CATSPGTSDTGELFF. The CDR3 region has the DNA TGTGCCACCAGCCCCGGGACTTCGGACACCGGGGAGCTGTTTTTT.

This clonotype has a count of ten or more. The CDR3 protein is CASSSRALNQPQHF. CDR3 nucleotides: TGTGCCAGCAGTTCCCGGGCCCTAAATCAGCCCCAGCATTTT. The chain uses TRBV28 and TRBJ1-5; unclear D gene. Germline CDR1 is MDHEN and CDR2 is SYDVKM. V was cut by 4 bases and J by 4 bases, with 11 bases left in between. The CDR3 consists of 14 residues. Combining the CDR3 with reference TRBV28 and TRBJ1-5 gives the whole variable domain DVKVTQSSRYLVKRTGEKVFLECVQDMDHENMFWYRQDPGLGLRLIYFSYDVKMKEKGDIPEGYSVSREKKERFSLILESASTNQTSMYLCASSSRALNQPQHFGDGTRLSIL.

This clonotype was observed many times. The chain carries TRBV6-5 and TRBJ2-2; 7 nucleotides line up with TRBD1. Germline V gene lookup returns CDR1 MNHEY and CDR2 SVGAGI. This CDR3 has 14 amino acids. Trimming at V came to 6 bases and at J to 3 bases, leaving 4 bases not matched to a gene. CDR3: CASRPGTDTGELFF. CDR3 DNA: TGTGCCAGCAGACCGGGGACAGACACCGGGGAGCTGTTTTTT.

This clonotype was seen repeatedly, ten times or more. The chain carries TRBV12-3 or TRBV12-4 and TRBJ2-5, with a tentative D call TRBD2 (5 bases). The V end lost 3 bases, the J end lost 2 bases, and 13 bases lay between the germline ends. The CDR3 is 15 amino acids. The CDR3 sequence: CASSLRGRSQETQYF. In DNA, the CDR3 is TGTGCCAGCAGTTTGAGAGGGCGGTCTCAAGAGACCCAGTACTTC.

This clonotype showed up many times. The chain links TRBV10-3 to TRBJ2-7; D gene uncertain. With 11 bases removed from V and 0 bases from J, the gap between germline ends came to 14 bases. CDR1 and CDR2 from the germline V gene are ENHRY and SYGVKD. The length of the CDR3 is 13 residues. The CDR3 sequence is CAVQASGSYEQYV. The CDR3 nucleotides are TGTGCCGTCCAGGCGTCTGGCTCCTACGAGCAGTACGTC.

This clonotype was seen ten or more times. The rearrangement uses TRBV2 and TRBJ1-5, with 9 bases matching TRBD1. This CDR3 is 15 amino acids long. The trim removed 2 bases at V and 6 bases at J, leaving 5 bases unmatched. Germline assignment: CDR1 SNHLY and CDR2 FYNNEI. The CDR3 sequence is CASSERGTGLQPQHF. The CDR3 bases are TGTGCCAGCAGTGAACGGGGGACAGGGCTTCAGCCCCAGCATTTT.

This clonotype was seen many times. V is TRBV9 and J is TRBJ2-1, with 8 bases identical to TRBD1. Germline V gene lookup returns CDR1 SGDLS and CDR2 YYNGEE. J lost 1 base, V lost 3 bases, and 3 bases had no gene match. This CDR3 has 15 amino acids. CDR3 sequence reads: CASSEQGVSYNEQFF. CDR3 coding DNA: TGTGCCAGCAGCGAACAGGGGGTTTCCTACAATGAGCAGTTCTTC.

This clonotype was seen a few times. This rearrangement joins TRBV7-2 to TRBJ2-3; possibly TRBD1 for D (6 bases). Germline V gene data show CDR1 as SGHTA and CDR2 as FQGNSA. Trimming left V 6 bases short and J 0 bases short, with 10 bases between. This CDR3 is built from 14 residues. CDR3 sequence reads: CASRGTLSTDTQYF. The CDR3 DNA sequence: TGTGCCAGCAGAGGGACACTGAGCACAGATACGCAGTATTTT.

This clonotype was seen ten or more times. The rearrangement uses TRBV24-1 and TRBJ2-1; 7 nucleotides line up with TRBD1. The CDR3 totals 15 residues. The V gene's germline CDR1 is KGHDR and CDR2 SFDVKD. V was clipped by 3 bases and J by 6 bases; unmatched bases: 7. Here the CDR3 reads CATSDRDREVNEQFF. DNA of the CDR3: TGTGCCACCAGTGATCGCGACAGGGAAGTCAATGAGCAGTTCTTC.

This clonotype was picked up many times. The chain couples TRBV27 to TRBJ1-4; no reliable D call. The CDR3 totals 14 residues. CDR1 is MNHEY and CDR2 is SMNVEV in the germline V gene (reference sequence). V was pared by 1 base and J by 8 bases, with 11 bases between. CDR3 protein: CASSLFWADEKLFF. CDR3 sequence (DNA): TGTGCCAGCAGTTTATTTTGGGCGGACGAAAAACTGTTTTTT. Complete variable domain (other parts from reference TRBV27 and TRBJ1-4): EAQVTQNPRYLITVTGKKLTVTCSQNMNHEYMSWYRQDPGLGLRQIYYSMNVEVTDKGDVPEGYKVSRKEKRNFPLILESPSPNQTSLYFCASSLFWADEKLFFGSGTQLSVL.